This T cell receptor beta chain was found in a study of Ad26.COV2.S vaccination and SARS-CoV-2 variants. Regarding the study as a whole: The analyses of TCR breadth and depth may have understated the size of total T cell responses. Greater spike-specific TCR breadth was seen in vaccine recipients than in placebo recipients. Similar non-spike TCR breadth was observed in recipients of vaccine and of placebo.

Worth noting for this clone: Its antigen is not known.

Sample treatment: roughly 19 received Ad26.COV2.S at low or high dose, single or two shots; roughly five received placebo; per-sample allocation not given. Day 63 after the first injection of vaccine or placebo was the sampling time. The individual, an adult aged 18-55 years, was a donor in Boston. The CDR3 loop spans 18 amino acids. Germline V gene sequence: CDR1 KGHDR, CDR2 SFDVKD. The trim removed 0 bases at V and 4 bases at J, leaving 7 bases unmatched. Method: immunoSEQ multiplex PCR; TCRdb's copy keeps in-frame clones and lacks some. The sample gives hundreds of thousands of clones, about nine tenths of which show up once; about 3% is in the top ten.

The chain has TRBV24-1 and TRBJ1-5; 11 bases line up with TRBD1. This clonotype was obtained from a person aged 18-65 years who received the Ad26.COV2.S COVID-19 vaccine or a placebo. Specimen: peripheral blood, collected in a trial of Ad26.COV2.S vaccine versus placebo. CDR3 sequence reads: CATSDLQDRGRGNQPQHF. The CDR3 DNA reads as TGTGCCACCAGTGATTTGCAGGACAGGGGGCGGGGGAATCAGCCCCAGCATTTT.